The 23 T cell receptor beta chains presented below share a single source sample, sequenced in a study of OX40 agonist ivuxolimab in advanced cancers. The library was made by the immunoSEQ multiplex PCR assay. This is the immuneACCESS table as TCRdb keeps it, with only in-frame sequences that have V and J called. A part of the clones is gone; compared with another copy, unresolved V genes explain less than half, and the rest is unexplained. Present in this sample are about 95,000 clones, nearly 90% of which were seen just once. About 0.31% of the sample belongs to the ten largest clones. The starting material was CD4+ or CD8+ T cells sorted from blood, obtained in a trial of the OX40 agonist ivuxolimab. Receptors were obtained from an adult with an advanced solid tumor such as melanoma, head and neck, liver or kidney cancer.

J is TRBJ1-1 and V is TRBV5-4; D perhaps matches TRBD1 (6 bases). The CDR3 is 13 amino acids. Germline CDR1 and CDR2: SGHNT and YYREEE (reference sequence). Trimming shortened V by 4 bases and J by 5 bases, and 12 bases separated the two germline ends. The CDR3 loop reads CASSRGQGTEAFF. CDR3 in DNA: TGTGCCAGCAGCCGGGGTCAGGGGACTGAAGCTTTCTTT.

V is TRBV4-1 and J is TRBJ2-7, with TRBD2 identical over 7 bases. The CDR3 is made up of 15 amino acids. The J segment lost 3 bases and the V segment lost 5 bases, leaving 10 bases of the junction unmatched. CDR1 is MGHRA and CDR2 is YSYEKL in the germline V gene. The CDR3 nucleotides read TGCGCCAGCAGCTTCGGGACTACTGAGGACTACGAGCAGTACTTC. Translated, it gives CASSFGTTEDYEQYF.

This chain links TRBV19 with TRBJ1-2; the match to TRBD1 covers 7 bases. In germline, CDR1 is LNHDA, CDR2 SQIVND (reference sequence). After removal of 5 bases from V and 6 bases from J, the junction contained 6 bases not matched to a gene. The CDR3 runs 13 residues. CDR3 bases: TGTGCCAGTAGTTCGGCAGGGGGTAATGGCTACACCTTC. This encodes CASSSAGGNGYTF.

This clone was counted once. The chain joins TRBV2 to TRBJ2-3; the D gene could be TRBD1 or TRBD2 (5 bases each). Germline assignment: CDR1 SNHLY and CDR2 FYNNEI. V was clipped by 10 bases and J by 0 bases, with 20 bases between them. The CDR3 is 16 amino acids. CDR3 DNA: TGTGCCATTCCTCCGGGGCAGGGAACTAGCACAGATACGCAGTATTTT. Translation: CAIPPGQGTSTDTQYF.

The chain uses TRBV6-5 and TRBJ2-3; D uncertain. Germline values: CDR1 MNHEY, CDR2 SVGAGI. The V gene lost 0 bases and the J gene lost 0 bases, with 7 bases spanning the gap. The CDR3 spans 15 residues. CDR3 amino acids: CASSYSDGSTDTQYF. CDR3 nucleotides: TGTGCCAGCAGTTACTCTGACGGAAGCACAGATACGCAGTATTTT.

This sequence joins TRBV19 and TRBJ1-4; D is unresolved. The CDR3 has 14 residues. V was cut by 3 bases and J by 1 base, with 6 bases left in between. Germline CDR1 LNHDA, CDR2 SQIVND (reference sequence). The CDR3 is CASSILLTNEKLFF. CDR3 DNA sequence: TGTGCCAGTAGTATTTTGCTAACTAATGAAAAACTGTTTTTT.

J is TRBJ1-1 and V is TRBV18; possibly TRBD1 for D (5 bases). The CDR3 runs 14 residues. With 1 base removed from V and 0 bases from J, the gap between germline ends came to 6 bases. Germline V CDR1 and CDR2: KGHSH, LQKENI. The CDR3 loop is CASSPQGMNTEAFF. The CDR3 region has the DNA TGTGCCAGCTCACCACAGGGGATGAACACTGAAGCTTTCTTT.

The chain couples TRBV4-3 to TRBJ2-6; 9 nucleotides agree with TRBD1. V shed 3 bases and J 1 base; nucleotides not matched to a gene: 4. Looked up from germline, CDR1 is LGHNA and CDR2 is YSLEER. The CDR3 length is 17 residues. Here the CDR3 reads CASSHTGTGSGANVLTF. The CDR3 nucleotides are TGCGCCAGCAGCCACACCGGGACAGGGTCTGGGGCCAACGTCCTGACTTTC.

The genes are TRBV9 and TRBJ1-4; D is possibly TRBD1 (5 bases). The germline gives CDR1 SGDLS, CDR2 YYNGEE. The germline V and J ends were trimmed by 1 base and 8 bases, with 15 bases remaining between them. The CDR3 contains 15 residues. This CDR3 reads CASSVQGGSDEKLFF. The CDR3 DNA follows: TGTGCCAGCAGCGTACAGGGCGGGAGTGACGAAAAACTGTTTTTT.

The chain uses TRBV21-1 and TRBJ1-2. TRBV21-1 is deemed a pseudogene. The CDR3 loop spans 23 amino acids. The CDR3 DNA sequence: TGTGCCAGCAGCAAATCGGGAGTCATAGACTGGGCCGGGACACCACGGTTTGACTATGGCTACACCTTC. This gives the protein CASSKSGVIDWAGTPRFDYGYTF.

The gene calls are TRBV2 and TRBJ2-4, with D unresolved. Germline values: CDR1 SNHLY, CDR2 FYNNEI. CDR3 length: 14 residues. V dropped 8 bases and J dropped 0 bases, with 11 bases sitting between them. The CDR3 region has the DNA TGTGCCAGCTCCCCCGATGTAGCCAAAAACATTCAGTACTTC. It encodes CASSPDVAKNIQYF.

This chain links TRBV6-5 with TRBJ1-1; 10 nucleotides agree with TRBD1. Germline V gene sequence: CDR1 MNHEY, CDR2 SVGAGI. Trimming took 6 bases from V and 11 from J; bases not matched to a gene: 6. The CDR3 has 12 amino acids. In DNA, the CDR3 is TGTGCCAGCAGGGTGACAGGGGGCGCCGCTTTCTTT. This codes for CASRVTGGAAFF.

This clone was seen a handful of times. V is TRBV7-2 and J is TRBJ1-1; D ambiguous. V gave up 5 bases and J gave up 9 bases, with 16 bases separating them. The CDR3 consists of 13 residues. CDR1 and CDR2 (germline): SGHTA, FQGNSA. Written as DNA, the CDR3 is TGTGCCAGCAGCAACCGGGTCCCCCGGCAAGCTTTCTTT. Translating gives CASSNRVPRQAFF.

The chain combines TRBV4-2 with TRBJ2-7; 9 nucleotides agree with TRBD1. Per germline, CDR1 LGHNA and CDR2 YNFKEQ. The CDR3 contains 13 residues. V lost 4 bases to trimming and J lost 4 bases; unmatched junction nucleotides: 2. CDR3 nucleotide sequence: TGTGCCAGCAGCCTTGGACAGGGGTACGAGCAGTACTTC. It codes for CASSLGQGYEQYF.

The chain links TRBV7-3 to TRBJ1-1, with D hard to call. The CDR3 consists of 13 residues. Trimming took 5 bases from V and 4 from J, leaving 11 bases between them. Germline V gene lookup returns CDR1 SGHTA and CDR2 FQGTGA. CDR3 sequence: CASSPGRGTEAFF. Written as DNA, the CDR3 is TGTGCCAGCAGCCCCGGACGGGGCACTGAAGCTTTCTTT. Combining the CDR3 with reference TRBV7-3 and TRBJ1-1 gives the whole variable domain GAGVSQTPSNKVTEKGKYVELRCDPISGHTALYWYRQSLGQGPEFLIYFQGTGAADDSGLPNDRFFAVRPEGSVSTLKIQRTERGDSAVYLCASSPGRGTEAFFGQGTRLTVV.

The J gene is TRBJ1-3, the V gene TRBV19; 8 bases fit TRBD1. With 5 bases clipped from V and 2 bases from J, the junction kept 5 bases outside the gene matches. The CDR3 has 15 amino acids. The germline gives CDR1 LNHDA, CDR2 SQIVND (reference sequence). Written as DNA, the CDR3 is TGTGCCAGTAGTCAGCCGACAGGGGCTGGAAACACCATATATTTT. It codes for CASSQPTGAGNTIYF.

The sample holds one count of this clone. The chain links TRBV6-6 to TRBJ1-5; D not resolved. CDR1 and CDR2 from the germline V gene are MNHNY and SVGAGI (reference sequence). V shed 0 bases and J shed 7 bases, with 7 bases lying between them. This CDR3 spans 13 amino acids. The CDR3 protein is CASSYSRGQPQHF. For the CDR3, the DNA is TGTGCCAGCAGTTACTCGAGAGGACAGCCCCAGCATTTT.

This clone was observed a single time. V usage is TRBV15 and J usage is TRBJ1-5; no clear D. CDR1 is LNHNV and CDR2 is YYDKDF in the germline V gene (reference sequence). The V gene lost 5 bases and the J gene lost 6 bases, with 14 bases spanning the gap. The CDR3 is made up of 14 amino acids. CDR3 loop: CATSWGRSFQPQHF. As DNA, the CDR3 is TGTGCCACCAGCTGGGGTCGTAGCTTTCAGCCCCAGCATTTT.

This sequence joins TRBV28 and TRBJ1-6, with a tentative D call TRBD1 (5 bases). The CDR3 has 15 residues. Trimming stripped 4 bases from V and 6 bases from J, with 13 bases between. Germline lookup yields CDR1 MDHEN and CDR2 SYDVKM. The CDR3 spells CASSSGTAGNSPLHF. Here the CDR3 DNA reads TGTGCCAGCAGTTCCGGGACGGCCGGTAATTCACCCCTCCACTTT.

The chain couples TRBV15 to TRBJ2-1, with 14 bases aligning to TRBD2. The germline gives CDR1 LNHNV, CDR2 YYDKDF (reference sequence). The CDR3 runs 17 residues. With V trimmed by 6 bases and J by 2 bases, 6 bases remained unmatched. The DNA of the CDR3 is TGTGCCACCAGGGGGACTAGCGGGAGAATCACCTACAATGAGCAGTTCTTC. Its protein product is CATRGTSGRITYNEQFF.

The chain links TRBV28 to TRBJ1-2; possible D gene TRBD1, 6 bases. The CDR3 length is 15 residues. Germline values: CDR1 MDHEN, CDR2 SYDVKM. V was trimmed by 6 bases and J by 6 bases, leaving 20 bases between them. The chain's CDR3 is CASSPPQGTVNGYTF. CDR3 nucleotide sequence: TGTGCCAGCAGCCCCCCACAGGGCACCGTTAATGGCTACACCTTC.

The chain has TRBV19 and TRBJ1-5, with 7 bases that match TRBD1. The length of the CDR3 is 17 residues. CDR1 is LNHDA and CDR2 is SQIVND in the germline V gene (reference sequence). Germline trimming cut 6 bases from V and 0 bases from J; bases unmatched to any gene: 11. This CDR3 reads CASSIRLPGGSNQPQHF. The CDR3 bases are TGTGCCAGTAGCATAAGGCTCCCAGGGGGTAGCAATCAGCCCCAGCATTTT.

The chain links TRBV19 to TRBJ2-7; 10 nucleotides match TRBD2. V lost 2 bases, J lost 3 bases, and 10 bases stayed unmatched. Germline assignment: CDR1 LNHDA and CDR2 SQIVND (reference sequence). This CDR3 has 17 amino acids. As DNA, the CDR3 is TGTGCCAGTAGTATATCCCACCTAGCGGGGGAACTCTACGAGCAGTACTTC. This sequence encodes CASSISHLAGELYEQYF.